This T cell receptor beta chain was sequenced in a study of T cell changes during pregnancy in multiple sclerosis. The CDR3 consists of 12 residues. Germline V gives CDR1 MNHNS, CDR2 SASEGT. V lost 3 bases and J lost 10, with 7 bases in between. This table comes from immunoSEQ multiplex PCR, and its TCRdb copy is limited to in-frame clones, with some not included. The table has some 79,000 clones, 80% to 95% seen once. V usage is TRBV6-1 and J usage is TRBJ1-6, with a weak D call TRBD1 (5 bases). The material was CD4+ T cells from peripheral blood mononuclear cells, obtained in the second trimester of pregnancy. The TCR comes from a female donor with multiple sclerosis, enrolled in a pregnancy study. CDR3: CASSDRVSPLHF. CDR3 DNA sequence: TGTGCCAGCAGTGACAGGGTGTCACCCCTCCACTTT.